The table lists the clone carrying this T cell receptor beta chain with a few counts. No antigen is known for it. TCRdb re-analysed the 5' RACE reads in MiXCR, keeping a single row per CDR3 protein. The table records 300,000 to 400,000 distinct CDR3 sequences, 12% of them present only once. This sample was included in a study of T cells after yellow fever vaccination. Findings of the study overall: There was a possibility that FACS-sorted repertoires contained abundant clonotypes contaminating from the bulk population.

Germline values: CDR1 SGHVS, CDR2 FQNEAQ. Trimming pared 8 bases from V and 5 bases from J, leaving 9 bases between. CDR3 length: 11 amino acids. Sequenced material: CD4+ T cells sorted from PBMCs, taken 15 days after the yellow fever booster vaccination. The origin of this receptor is a young man who received the YFV17D yellow fever vaccine. The genes are TRBV7-8 and TRBJ2-5; TRBD2 is a possible D gene (5 bases). CDR3 nucleotides: TGTGCCAGCGGTCCGGGGGAGACCCAGTACTTC. Its protein is CASGPGETQYF.